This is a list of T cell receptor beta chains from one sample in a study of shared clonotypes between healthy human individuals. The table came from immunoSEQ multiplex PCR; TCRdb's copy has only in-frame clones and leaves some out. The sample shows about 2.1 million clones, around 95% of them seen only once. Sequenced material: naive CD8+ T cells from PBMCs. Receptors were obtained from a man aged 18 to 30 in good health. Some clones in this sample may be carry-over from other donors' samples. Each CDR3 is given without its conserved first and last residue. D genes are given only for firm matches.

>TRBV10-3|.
AISQTGVGYEQY
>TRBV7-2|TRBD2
ASSLGILAATDTQY
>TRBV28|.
ASSWERWDTEAF
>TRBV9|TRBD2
ASSPGTSGSYGDEQF
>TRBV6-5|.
ASSERMGYEQY
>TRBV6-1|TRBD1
ASSHPGTAYEQY
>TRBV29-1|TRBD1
SLRQGVYNEQF
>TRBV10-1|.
ASLGDDRDTSGPYNEQF
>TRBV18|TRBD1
ASSPSGQGGGYLAKNIQY
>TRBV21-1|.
AIILRQGNYEQY
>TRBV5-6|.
ASSLVRSEQY
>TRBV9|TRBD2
ASSVGFGTSGSWEQF
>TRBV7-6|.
ASSSTVGGVNTGELF
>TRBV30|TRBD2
ASRLAGGSYNEQF
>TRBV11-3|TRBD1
ASSQSGTGSEQY
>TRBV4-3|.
ASSQVDSRNSPLH
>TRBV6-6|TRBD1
ASSSDRDSGNTIY
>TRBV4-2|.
ASSQTGGYT
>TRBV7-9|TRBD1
ASSWTDRGEFYEQY
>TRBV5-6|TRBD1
ASSLRTGINEQY
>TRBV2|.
ASSGSPVNTGELF
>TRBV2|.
ASSDLFGGSRPAF
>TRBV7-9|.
ASSGPPGLTDTQY
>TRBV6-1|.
ASNEVWGEAF
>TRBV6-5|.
ASSYSMSTEAF
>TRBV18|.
ASSPPWSARGSTGELF
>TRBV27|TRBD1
ASSPGQGAFYGYT
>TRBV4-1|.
ASSLLTGAYEQY
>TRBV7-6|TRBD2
ASSQGLEGHEQY
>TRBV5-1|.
ASSFTGHEQF
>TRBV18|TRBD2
ASSLGTSGGDTQY
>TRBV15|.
ATSRFGEELF
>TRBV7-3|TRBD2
ASSPGTSGSLADTQY
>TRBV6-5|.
ASSYSSGQASYEQY
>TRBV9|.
ASSVEGSSYGYT
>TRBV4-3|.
ASSQGPGEIDEQF
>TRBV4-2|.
ASSQVSADYEQY
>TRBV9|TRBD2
ASSVGAGTPHEQY
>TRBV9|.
ASSVGRDKNIQY
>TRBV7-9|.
ASSPRGSGNTIY
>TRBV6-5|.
ASSYSGDGELF
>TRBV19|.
ASSLVGGDEQF
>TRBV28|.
ASSFVGSSTDTQY
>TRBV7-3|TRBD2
ASSPVGGGAYNEQF
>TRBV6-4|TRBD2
ASSEGAGFTYEQY
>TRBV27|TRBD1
ASSLLGGSEAF
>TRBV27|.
ASGLSGSYEQY
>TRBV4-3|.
ASSQDEEQPQH
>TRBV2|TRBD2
ALRGGERTDTQY
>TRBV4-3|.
ASSQTRRAYEQY
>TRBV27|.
ASSLSANYGYT
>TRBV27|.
ASSADSYNEQF
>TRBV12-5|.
ASGLAPDEQF
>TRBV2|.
ASSEPGDSNQPQH
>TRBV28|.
ASRLAGSDTQY